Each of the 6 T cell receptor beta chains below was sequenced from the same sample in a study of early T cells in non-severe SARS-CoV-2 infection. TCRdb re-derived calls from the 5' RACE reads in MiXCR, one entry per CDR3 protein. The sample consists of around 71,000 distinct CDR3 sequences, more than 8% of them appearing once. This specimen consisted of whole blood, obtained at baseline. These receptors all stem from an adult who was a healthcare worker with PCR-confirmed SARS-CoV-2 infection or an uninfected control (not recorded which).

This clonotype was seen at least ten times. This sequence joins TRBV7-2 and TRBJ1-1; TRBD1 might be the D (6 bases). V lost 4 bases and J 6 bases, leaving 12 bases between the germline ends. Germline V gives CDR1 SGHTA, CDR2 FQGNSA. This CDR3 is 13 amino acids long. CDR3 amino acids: CASSYDGGPEAFF. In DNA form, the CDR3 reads TGTGCCAGCAGCTACGATGGGGGCCCTGAAGCTTTCTTT.

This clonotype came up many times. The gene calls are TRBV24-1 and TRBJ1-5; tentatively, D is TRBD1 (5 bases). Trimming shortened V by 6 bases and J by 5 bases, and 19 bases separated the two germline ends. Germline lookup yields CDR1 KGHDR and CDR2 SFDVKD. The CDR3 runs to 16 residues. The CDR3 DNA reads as TGTGCCACCAGTCCCCGGGGAGGGGTTGGCGATCAGCCCCAGCATTTT. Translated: CATSPRGGVGDQPQHF.

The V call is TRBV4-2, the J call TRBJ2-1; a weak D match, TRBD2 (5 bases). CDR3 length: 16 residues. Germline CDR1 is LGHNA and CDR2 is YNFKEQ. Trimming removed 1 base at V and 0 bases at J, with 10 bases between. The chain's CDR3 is CASSQAGVGSYNEQFF. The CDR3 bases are TGTGCCAGCAGCCAAGCCGGGGTAGGCTCCTACAATGAGCAGTTCTTC.

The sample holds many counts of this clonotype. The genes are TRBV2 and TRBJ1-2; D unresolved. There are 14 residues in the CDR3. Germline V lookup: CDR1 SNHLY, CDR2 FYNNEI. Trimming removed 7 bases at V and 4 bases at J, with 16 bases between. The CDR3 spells CASTHAPGGYGYTF. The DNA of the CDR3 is TGTGCCAGCACACACGCACCGGGTGGCTATGGCTACACCTTC.

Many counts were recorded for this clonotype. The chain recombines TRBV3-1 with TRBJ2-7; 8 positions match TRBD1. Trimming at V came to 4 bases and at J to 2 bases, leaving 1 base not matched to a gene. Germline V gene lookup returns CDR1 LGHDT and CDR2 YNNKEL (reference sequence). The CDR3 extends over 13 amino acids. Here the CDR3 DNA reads TGTGCCAGCAGCCGGACAGGGACCTACGAGCAGTACTTC. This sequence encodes CASSRTGTYEQYF.

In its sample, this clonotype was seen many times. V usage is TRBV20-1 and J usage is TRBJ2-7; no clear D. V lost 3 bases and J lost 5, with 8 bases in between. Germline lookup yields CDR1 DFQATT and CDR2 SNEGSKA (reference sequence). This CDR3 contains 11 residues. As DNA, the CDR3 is TGCAGTGCTAGCGGCCTCCACGAGCAGTACTTC. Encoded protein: CSASGLHEQYF.